Listed here are 28 T cell receptor beta chains from one sample, sequenced in a study of T-cell memory formation after mild COVID-19. TCRdb ran MiXCR on the 5' RACE reads and lists one entry per CDR3 protein. Of under 550,000 distinct CDR3 sequences listed, approximately 18% were seen once; the top ten hold about 22%. What was sequenced was PBMCs or a T cell subset sorted from them (not recorded which). All receptors come from a man younger than 35 who had mild COVID-19 (a few samples of this study predate the infection). Cell type and time point are not known.

The gene calls are TRBV9 and TRBJ2-3; D not certain. This CDR3 is 16 amino acids long. Germline lookup yields CDR1 SGDLS and CDR2 YYNGEE. The V and J ends lost 0 bases and 6 bases respectively, with 17 bases between them. The CDR3 sequence is CASSVAPKGPRDTQYF. The CDR3, as DNA: TGTGCCAGCAGCGTAGCCCCCAAAGGGCCGAGGGATACGCAGTATTTT.

The CDR3 spells CASSYGGEPQHF. DNA of the CDR3: TGTGCCAGCAGTTACGGTGGGGAGCCCCAGCATTTT. The chain uses TRBV6-6 and TRBJ1-5; D unclear. The CDR3 loop spans 12 amino acids. V shed 2 bases and J shed 8 bases, with 7 bases lying between them. The germline V gene has CDR1 MNHNY and CDR2 SVGAGI (reference sequence).

The chain couples TRBV7-2 to TRBJ2-7; D not certain. Germline V gene data show CDR1 as SGHTA and CDR2 as FQGNSA. V gave up 1 base and J gave up 5 bases, with 3 bases separating them. This CDR3 contains 11 residues. The CDR3 loop reads CASSLGDEQYV. The CDR3 DNA reads TGTGCCAGCAGCTTAGGGGACGAGCAGTACGTC.

A few counts support this clonotype. The chain links TRBV29-1 to TRBJ2-1; possibly TRBD2 for D (5 bases). V gave up 6 bases and J gave up 1 base, with 16 bases separating them. The germline CDR1 and CDR2 sequences are SQVTM and ANQGSEA. There are 15 residues in the CDR3. The CDR3 loop reads CSVTPRVGSYNEQFF. CDR3 in DNA: TGCAGCGTAACCCCGCGGGTAGGGTCCTACAATGAGCAGTTCTTC.

This clonotype was seen a handful of times. This CDR3 reads CASSIGTSYEQYF. For the CDR3, the DNA is TGTGCCAGTAGTATAGGGACTAGCTACGAGCAGTACTTC. The V call is TRBV19, the J call TRBJ2-7; TRBD2 aligns across 7 bases. The germline CDR1 and CDR2 sequences are LNHDA and SQIVND (reference sequence). With V trimmed by 1 base and J by 3 bases, 0 bases remained unmatched. The CDR3 spans 13 residues.

This clonotype was observed a few times. This chain links TRBV7-6 with TRBJ2-6; 7 bases fit TRBD1. V shed 5 bases and J 1 base; nucleotides not matched to a gene: 8. CDR1 and CDR2 from the germline V gene are SGHVS and FNYEAQ. The CDR3 covers 17 residues. DNA of the CDR3: TGTGCCAGCAGCGACCGACAGGGAAGGTCTGGGGCCAACGTCCTGACTTTC. Protein sequence: CASSDRQGRSGANVLTF.

This clonotype has ten or more counts. This chain links TRBV12-3 or TRBV12-4 with TRBJ1-2; D possibly corresponds to TRBD1 (6 bases). This CDR3 has 14 residues. The germline V and J ends were trimmed by 2 bases and 4 bases, with 11 bases remaining between them. The CDR3 region is CASSLMDRIYGYTF. Written as DNA, the CDR3 is TGTGCCAGCAGTTTAATGGACAGAATCTATGGCTACACCTTC.

This rearrangement joins TRBV6-2 or TRBV6-3 to TRBJ2-3; D is unclear. V gave up 2 bases and J gave up 14 bases, with 14 bases separating them. The CDR3 runs 12 residues. Germline assignment: CDR1 MNHEY and CDR2 SVGEGT. CDR3 bases: TGTGCCAGCAGTTACCCGATTTGGGCATTGTATTTT. Amino acids: CASSYPIWALYF.

This clonotype was counted a few times. The gene calls are TRBV12-3 or TRBV12-4 and TRBJ2-1, with TRBD2 matching over 8 bases. The CDR3 is made up of 16 amino acids. J lost 3 bases, V lost 2 bases, and 6 bases had no gene match. The CDR3 DNA follows: TGTGCCAGCAGTTTATCTCGAGCGGGGGTCTACAATGAGCAGTTCTTC. It specifies CASSLSRAGVYNEQFF.

This clonotype was seen a handful of times. The gene calls are TRBV10-2 and TRBJ2-7; 12 positions agree with TRBD2. The germline V gene encodes CDR1 WSHSY and CDR2 SAAADI. This CDR3 contains 16 residues. Trimming at V came to 3 bases and at J to 2 bases, leaving 5 bases not matched to a gene. The CDR3 DNA sequence: TGCGCCAGCAGTGACGGACTAGCGGGGTCCGCCTACGAGCAGTACTTC. Translated: CASSDGLAGSAYEQYF.

This clonotype was seen a handful of times. The CDR3 coding sequence is TGTGCCAGCAGCCCCAGGGCGGGGGTGGCCACAGATACGCAGTATTTT. Translating it yields CASSPRAGVATDTQYF. The gene calls are TRBV7-6 and TRBJ2-3; TRBD2 matches 7 bases. The J segment lost 2 bases and the V segment lost 5 bases, leaving 10 bases of the junction unmatched. The germline gives CDR1 SGHVS, CDR2 FNYEAQ. There are 16 residues in the CDR3.

The chain recombines TRBV4-1 with TRBJ2-1, with TRBD2 as a possible D gene (6 bases). The CDR3 loop spans 15 amino acids. Trimming shortened V by 4 bases and J by 3 bases, and 13 bases separated the two germline ends. From germline, CDR1 is MGHRA and CDR2 YSYEKL. CDR3 in amino acids: CASSPAGNGYNEQFF. CDR3 sequence (DNA): TGCGCCAGCAGCCCGGCGGGGAACGGCTACAATGAGCAGTTCTTC.

This clonotype was recorded a few times. The rearrangement links TRBV27 to TRBJ2-3, with D unresolved. Germline V gives CDR1 MNHEY, CDR2 SMNVEV (reference sequence). V was trimmed by 3 bases and J by 0 bases, leaving 7 bases between them. The CDR3 is made up of 14 amino acids. The CDR3 DNA is TGTGCCAGCAGTTTTAAGGGAAGCACAGATACGCAGTATTTT. It codes for CASSFKGSTDTQYF.

This clonotype was seen a handful of times. The V and J genes are TRBV5-1 and TRBJ2-3; D remains ambiguous. Germline V gene data show CDR1 as SGHRS and CDR2 as YFSETQ. CDR3 size: 14 residues. Trimming left V 6 bases short and J 1 base short, with 12 bases between. The CDR3 DNA reads as TGCGCCAGCACTGCGGTAATGGGCACAGATACGCAGTATTTT. Encoded protein: CASTAVMGTDTQYF.

This clonotype was seen many times. J is TRBJ1-1 and V is TRBV6-6, with TRBD1 matching over 8 bases. The CDR3 totals 14 residues. Trimming cost V 6 bases and J 1 base; bases outside gene matches: 4. Germline CDR1 and CDR2: MNHNY and SVGAGI (reference sequence). CDR3 sequence: CASSPGGSNTEAFF. The CDR3 nucleotides are TGTGCCAGCAGCCCAGGGGGCTCGAACACTGAAGCTTTCTTT.

The gene calls are TRBV6-5 and TRBJ2-3; 10 bases line up with TRBD2. With V trimmed by 6 bases and J by 4 bases, 13 bases remained unmatched. This CDR3 has 17 amino acids. Germline V gives CDR1 MNHEY, CDR2 SVGAGI. The CDR3 DNA reads TGTGCCAGCAGCGAACTCTTAGCGGGGGGAGTCCCAGATACGCAGTATTTT. It yields the protein CASSELLAGGVPDTQYF.

Only a few counts were recorded for this clonotype. The chain recombines TRBV7-3 with TRBJ1-6; D gene unclear. Per germline, CDR1 SGHTA and CDR2 FQGTGA. Deletions cut 2 bases from V and 12 bases from J, with 5 bases between. The CDR3 contains 11 residues. The CDR3 loop reads CASSLRLPLHF. In nucleotides, the CDR3 is TGTGCCAGCAGCTTACGGTTACCCCTCCACTTT.

This clonotype was recorded a few times. V usage is TRBV5-5 and J usage is TRBJ2-5, with D possibly called TRBD1 or TRBD2 (5 bases each). Germline lookup yields CDR1 SGHKS and CDR2 YYEKEE (reference sequence). V was clipped by 0 bases and J by 2 bases, with 14 bases between them. This CDR3 comprises 16 residues. The chain's CDR3 is CASSLAWGSVQETQYF. CDR3 in DNA: TGTGCCAGCAGCTTGGCGTGGGGGTCGGTACAAGAGACCCAGTACTTC.

The V gene is TRBV7-8, the J gene TRBJ1-2; D is undetermined. The V and J ends lost 4 bases and 6 bases respectively, with 12 bases between them. Germline CDR1 SGHVS, CDR2 FQNEAQ. The CDR3 length is 13 residues. This CDR3 reads CASSSDRAHGYTF. CDR3 in DNA: TGTGCCAGCAGCTCCGATAGAGCACATGGCTACACCTTC.

This clonotype was observed many times. The rearrangement uses TRBV12-3 or TRBV12-4 and TRBJ1-6; 7 nucleotides align to TRBD1. Trimming at V came to 6 bases and at J to 5 bases, leaving 4 bases not matched to a gene. This CDR3 has 14 residues. CDR3 region: CASRDDRDNSPLHF. Here the CDR3 DNA reads TGTGCCAGCAGAGACGACAGGGATAATTCACCCCTCCACTTT.

CDR3 region: CASSSIERTLQETQYF. The CDR3 nucleotides read TGTGCCAGCAGCTCAATTGAGCGGACCCTCCAAGAGACCCAGTACTTC. The chain recombines TRBV11-2 with TRBJ2-5, with D tentatively TRBD2 (5 bases). Germline V CDR1 and CDR2: SGHAT, FQNNGV. CDR3 size: 16 residues. Trimming took 4 bases from V and 1 from J, leaving 16 bases between them.

This clonotype has a handful of counts. The CDR3 DNA sequence: TGTGCCAGCTCATCTGGGACAGGGAACCCGTGGTACTTC. Protein sequence: CASSSGTGNPWYF. This rearrangement joins TRBV18 to TRBJ2-7; 9 bases map to TRBD1. Germline-derived CDR1 and CDR2 are KGHSH and LQKENI. The CDR3 is 13 residues long. J lost 12 bases, V lost 5 bases, and 11 bases had no gene match.

There are a few counts of this clonotype. This chain joins TRBV12-3 or TRBV12-4 and TRBJ1-1, with 7 bases lining up with TRBD1. J lost 3 bases, V lost 0 bases, and 4 bases had no gene match. The length of the CDR3 is 15 residues. The CDR3: CASSLAGQAHTEAFF. The DNA for the CDR3 is TGTGCCAGCAGTTTAGCAGGACAGGCCCACACTGAAGCTTTCTTT.

In its sample, this clonotype was seen a few times. This chain uses TRBV7-3 with TRBJ2-1; D is possibly TRBD1 (5 bases). The CDR3 extends over 15 amino acids. Germline CDR1 and CDR2: SGHTA and FQGTGA. Between the trimmed V and J ends, which lost 2 bases and 3 bases, there was a span of 11 bases. DNA of the CDR3: TGTGCCAGCAGCTTACAGGGTTTCTACTACAATGAGCAGTTCTTC. Amino acid sequence: CASSLQGFYYNEQFF.

V gene TRBV13 combines with J gene TRBJ2-2; D is uncertain. The CDR3 covers 15 residues. Germline V lookup: CDR1 PRHDT, CDR2 FYEKMQ (reference sequence). V lost 5 bases and J 4 bases, leaving 14 bases between the germline ends. CDR3 bases: TGTGCCAGCAGCATGATCACAGTGGTCACCGGGGAGCTGTTTTTT. It specifies CASSMITVVTGELFF. Full variable domain (rest looked up from reference TRBV13 and TRBJ2-2): AAGVIQSPRHLIKEKRETATLKCYPIPRHDTVYWYQQGPGQDPQFLISFYEKMQSDKGSIPDRFSAQQFSDYHSELNMSSLELGDSALYFCASSMITVVTGELFFGEGSRLTVL.

This chain joins TRBV5-6 and TRBJ2-3; weak D call: TRBD2 (6 bases). The germline V and J ends were trimmed by 1 base and 4 bases, with 19 bases remaining between them. The CDR3 spans 17 residues. In germline, CDR1 is SGHDT, CDR2 YYEEEE. DNA for the CDR3: TGTGCCAGCAGCTTGAAAGGGACTCCAAGGGGCCCAGATACGCAGTATTTT. Protein sequence: CASSLKGTPRGPDTQYF.

V gene TRBV3-1 combines with J gene TRBJ1-2, with D possibly being TRBD1 (6 bases). Germline V gene sequence: CDR1 LGHDT, CDR2 YNNKEL (reference sequence). The CDR3 consists of 14 residues. The ends were cut back, 5 bases at V and 0 bases at J, with 10 bases in the middle. The CDR3 reads CASSWTVANYGYTF. The CDR3 region has the DNA TGTGCCAGCAGCTGGACAGTTGCTAACTATGGCTACACCTTC. The whole variable domain, filled in from reference TRBV3-1 and TRBJ1-2, reads DTAVSQTPKYLVTQMGNDKSIKCEQNLGHDTMYWYKQDSKKFLKIMFSYNNKELIINETVPNRFSPKSPDKAHLNLHINSLELGDSAVYFCASSWTVANYGYTFGSGTRLTVV.

The rearrangement joins TRBV7-3 to TRBJ2-1; 7 bases align to TRBD2. From germline, CDR1 is SGHTA and CDR2 FQGTGA. The V gene end was trimmed by 5 bases and the J gene end by 8 bases; junction bases not matched to a gene: 3. The CDR3 is made up of 12 amino acids. CDR3 in amino acids: CASSPGGYEQFF. CDR3 in DNA: TGTGCCAGCAGCCCCGGGGGGTATGAGCAGTTCTTC.